Below are 7 T cell receptor beta chains sequenced from a single sample in a study of shared clonotypes between healthy human individuals. Here immunoSEQ multiplex PCR was the method, and the copy in TCRdb shows in-frame clones only, minus some. Among about 2.4 million clones listed, roughly 93% were seen once. Sample: naive CD4+ T cells from PBMCs. Stated subset: CD45RA+ positively selected. These TCRs come from a man between 18 and 29 years old in good health. Some clones in this sample may be carry-over from other donors' samples.

The chain combines TRBV7-9 with TRBJ2-1, with TRBD2 matching over 8 bases. Germline-derived CDR1 and CDR2 are SEHNR and FQNEAQ (reference sequence). The CDR3 runs to 19 residues. J lost 0 bases, V lost 0 bases, and 10 bases had no gene match. CDR3 DNA sequence: TGTGCCAGCAGCTTAGCGCCGGGACTAGTCTCAAGCTCCTACAATGAGCAGTTCTTC. Protein product: CASSLAPGLVSSSYNEQFF.

V usage is TRBV10-1 and J usage is TRBJ2-5, with 8 nucleotides matching TRBD1. The CDR3 length is 14 residues. The J segment lost 2 bases and the V segment lost 6 bases, leaving 5 bases of the junction unmatched. The germline CDR1 and CDR2 sequences are WNHNN and SYGVQD (reference sequence). CDR3 sequence reads: CASSWGTGQETQYF. The CDR3 DNA sequence: TGCGCCAGCAGCTGGGGGACAGGTCAAGAGACCCAGTACTTC.

The chain employs TRBV5-1 and TRBJ2-1; TRBD1 aligns across 9 bases. Germline loops: CDR1 SGHRS, CDR2 YFSETQ. The CDR3 has 15 amino acids. V trimming: 4 bases; J trimming: 4 bases; junction bases outside the gene matches: 6. The CDR3 spells CASSRMTGGYNEQFF. DNA for the CDR3: TGCGCCAGCAGCCGCATGACAGGGGGTTACAATGAGCAGTTCTTC. Full variable domain (missing parts from reference TRBV5-1 and TRBJ2-1): KAGVTQTPRYLIKTRGQQVTLSCSPISGHRSVSWYQQTPGQGLQFLFEYFSETQRNKGNFPGRFSGRQFSNSRSEMNVSTLELGDSALYLCASSRMTGGYNEQFFGPGTRLTVL.

Of note for this clone: The identical CDR3 is also encoded by other nucleotide sequences in the sample. This rearrangement joins TRBV28 to TRBJ2-1; the D is unclear. The germline CDR1 and CDR2 sequences are MDHEN and SYDVKM. V lost 3 bases, J lost 7 bases, and 10 bases lay in between. The CDR3 loop spans 13 amino acids. Here the CDR3 reads CASSLGGRNEQFF. The CDR3 nucleotides read TGTGCCAGCAGTTTGGGCGGCCGGAATGAGCAGTTCTTC.

The J gene is TRBJ2-5, the V gene TRBV5-4; 9 positions agree with TRBD1. This CDR3 is built from 14 residues. Germline V gene sequence: CDR1 SGHNT, CDR2 YYREEE (reference sequence). Trimming took 2 bases from V and 5 from J; bases not matched to a gene: 4. The CDR3 protein is CASSFPGQGETQYF. CDR3 in DNA: TGTGCCAGCAGCTTCCCTGGACAGGGGGAGACCCAGTACTTC.

This clone was picked up one time. The chain uses TRBV28 and TRBJ1-2, with 11 bases identical to TRBD1. This CDR3 has 16 residues. CDR1 MDHEN and CDR2 SYDVKM come from the germline V gene. J gave up 8 bases and V 6 bases, and 14 bases lay outside the gene matches. CDR3 residues: CASREPGQGAPKGYTF. DNA of the CDR3: TGTGCCAGCAGGGAACCCGGACAGGGGGCGCCGAAAGGCTACACCTTC.

The genes are TRBV5-1 and TRBJ1-5; TRBD1 might be the D (5 bases). The length of the CDR3 is 17 residues. Trimming pared 2 bases from V and 5 bases from J, leaving 20 bases between. CDR1 and CDR2 (germline): SGHRS, YFSETQ. DNA of the CDR3: TGCGCCAGCAGCTTCAAGAACCGGGACCTTGTCGATCAGCCCCAGCATTTT. This encodes CASSFKNRDLVDQPQHF. Full variable domain (missing parts from reference TRBV5-1 and TRBJ1-5): KAGVTQTPRYLIKTRGQQVTLSCSPISGHRSVSWYQQTPGQGLQFLFEYFSETQRNKGNFPGRFSGRQFSNSRSEMNVSTLELGDSALYLCASSFKNRDLVDQPQHFGDGTRLSIL.